These 19 T cell receptor beta chains share one sample of origin, sequenced in a study of T cell changes during pregnancy in multiple sclerosis. Generated by immunoSEQ multiplex PCR, the TCRdb table keeps only in-frame clones and is missing some. The sample lists over 50,000 clones; around 91% were seen once. Source: peripheral blood, taken in the third trimester of pregnancy. The receptors shown here come from a female donor in good health, enrolled as a control in a pregnancy study.

DNA of the CDR3: TGTGCCAGCAGCCAAGATTCGGGCAGGGGAGTAGATGGCTACACCTTC. Translated: CASSQDSGRGVDGYTF. This rearrangement joins TRBV4-2 to TRBJ1-2; TRBD1 is a possible D gene (6 bases). CDR1 and CDR2 (germline): LGHNA, YNFKEQ. V was shortened by 0 bases and J by 6 bases, with 17 bases between the two germline ends. This CDR3 region has 16 residues.

In its sample, this clone was seen many times. The rearrangement uses TRBV4-2 and TRBJ1-1, with TRBD1 matching over 7 bases. The CDR3 totals 14 residues. Germline-derived CDR1 and CDR2 are LGHNA and YNFKEQ. Trimming at V came to 1 base and at J to 7 bases, leaving 6 bases not matched to a gene. CDR3 nucleotide sequence: TGTGCCAGCAGCCAAGCAGGGGGACGGGATGAAGCTTTCTTT. Its translation: CASSQAGGRDEAFF.

This clone was observed a few times. This sequence joins TRBV15 and TRBJ1-2; 8 nucleotides line up with TRBD1. Losses at the gene ends were 5 bases for V and 7 bases for J; bases not matched to a gene: 9. CDR1 and CDR2 (germline): LNHNV, YYDKDF (reference sequence). There are 14 residues in the CDR3. The CDR3 spells CATSRGQALGGYTF. The CDR3 DNA follows: TGTGCCACCAGCCGGGGACAGGCCCTTGGTGGCTACACCTTC.

The chain links TRBV28 to TRBJ1-4; TRBD1 might be the D (5 bases). From germline, CDR1 is MDHEN and CDR2 SYDVKM. V lost 10 bases and J 1 base, leaving 13 bases between the germline ends. The CDR3 extends over 14 amino acids. In DNA form, the CDR3 reads TGTGCCACCCATGGGGGGGTAACTAATGAAAAACTGTTTTTT. Its protein is CATHGGVTNEKLFF. Using reference TRBV28 and TRBJ1-4 for the parts outside the CDR3, the full variable domain is DVKVTQSSRYLVKRTGEKVFLECVQDMDHENMFWYRQDPGLGLRLIYFSYDVKMKEKGDIPEGYSVSREKKERFSLILESASTNQTSMYLCATHGGVTNEKLFFGSGTQLSVL.

This clone was seen once. The chain carries TRBV7-3 and TRBJ1-2, with 9 bases matching TRBD1. V gave up 6 bases and J gave up 4 bases; unmatched junction bases: 3. CDR1 is SGHTA, CDR2 FQGTGA, per germline. This CDR3 region has 13 residues. The CDR3 nucleotides read TGTGCCAGCAGTGAACAGGGGGCCTATGGCTACACCTTC. Amino acids: CASSEQGAYGYTF.

The rearrangement joins TRBV28 to TRBJ2-1, with TRBD2 matching over 7 bases. This CDR3 region has 15 residues. V lost 5 bases to trimming and J lost 8 bases; unmatched junction nucleotides: 12. Germline V gives CDR1 MDHEN, CDR2 SYDVKM. The CDR3 DNA follows: TGTGCCAGCAGTCTACAGCGGGGCTTGGGGGATGAGCAGTTCTTC. Amino acids: CASSLQRGLGDEQFF.

This chain uses TRBV9 with TRBJ2-5, with 9 bases identical to TRBD1. The junction had 9 bases not matched to a gene; V was cut back by 4 bases and J by 5 bases. The CDR3 extends over 15 amino acids. Germline-derived CDR1 and CDR2 are SGDLS and YYNGEE. The CDR3 nucleotides are TGTGCCAGCAGCCTCGGGACAGGGACGAGGGAGACCCAGTACTTC. It yields the protein CASSLGTGTRETQYF.

The chain is built from TRBV7-3 and TRBJ2-2; perhaps TRBD1 as D (7 bases). The CDR3 is 14 amino acids. Between the trimmed V and J ends, which lost 2 bases and 6 bases, there was a span of 10 bases. Per the germline V gene, CDR1 is SGHTA and CDR2 is FQGTGA. The CDR3 here is CASSLGGTAGELFF. The CDR3 DNA reads as TGTGCCAGCAGCTTAGGGGGGACAGCCGGGGAGCTGTTTTTT.

The chain employs TRBV30 and TRBJ1-2; a possible D gene is TRBD1 (6 bases). V lost 0 bases, J lost 8 bases, and 10 bases lay in between. Germline CDR1 GTSNPN, CDR2 SVGIG (reference sequence). The CDR3 is 12 amino acids. DNA for the CDR3: TGTGCCTGGAGTGTAGGGGGAGCGGGCTACACCTTC. This codes for CAWSVGGAGYTF.

This clone appeared once. The rearrangement uses TRBV19 and TRBJ1-1; TRBD1 might be the D (5 bases). The CDR3 totals 14 residues. The V end lost 4 bases, the J end lost 4 bases, and 13 bases lay between the germline ends. CDR1 LNHDA and CDR2 SQIVND come from the germline V gene (reference sequence). The CDR3 spells CASSTTMTATEAFF. Here the CDR3 DNA reads TGTGCCAGTAGTACGACAATGACAGCCACTGAAGCTTTCTTT.

The CDR3 DNA sequence: TGTGCCAGTAGTATAAAGAGGGTCGGGGACACTGAAGCTTTCTTT. The encoded protein is CASSIKRVGDTEAFF. The chain uses TRBV19 and TRBJ1-1; no firm D call. This CDR3 contains 15 residues. Trimming cost V 2 bases and J 3 bases, with 13 bases left between them. The germline V gene encodes CDR1 LNHDA and CDR2 SQIVND (reference sequence).

The V call is TRBV7-2, the J call TRBJ1-5; no clear D. The CDR3 spans 16 residues. V was cut by 1 base and J by 3 bases, with 13 bases left in between. Germline V gene data show CDR1 as SGHTA and CDR2 as FQGNSA. The CDR3 DNA reads as TGTGCCAGCAGCTTAGAACCGAGGCGGGCCAATCAGCCCCAGCATTTT. This gives the protein CASSLEPRRANQPQHF. Looking up the rest from reference TRBV7-2 and TRBJ1-5 gives the full variable domain: GAGVSQSPSNKVTEKGKDVELRCDPISGHTALYWYRQSLGQGLEFLIYFQGNSAPDKSGLPSDRFSAERTGGSVSTLTIQRTQQEDSAVYLCASSLEPRRANQPQHFGDGTRLSIL.

This clone was detected only a few times. The CDR3 region is CASSFYGEYEAFF. For the CDR3, the DNA is TGTGCCAGCAGCTTCTACGGGGAGTATGAAGCTTTCTTT. This chain uses TRBV7-9 with TRBJ1-1; no definite D call. There are 13 residues in the CDR3. V was shortened by 3 bases and J by 7 bases, with 12 bases between the two germline ends. Germline V gene lookup returns CDR1 SEHNR and CDR2 FQNEAQ (reference sequence).

The chain uses TRBV5-1 and TRBJ2-7; 9 nucleotides align to TRBD2. Germline CDR1 and CDR2: SGHRS and YFSETQ. The CDR3 is made up of 15 amino acids. With V trimmed by 0 bases and J by 4 bases, 5 bases remained unmatched. CDR3 nucleotide sequence: TGCGCCAGCAGCTTGGTCGCTAGCGGGGCGTACGAGCAGTACTTC. Its protein product is CASSLVASGAYEQYF.

This clone was seen a handful of times. V is TRBV30 and J is TRBJ1-1; 10 bases align to TRBD1. The CDR3 totals 15 residues. The germline V gene encodes CDR1 GTSNPN and CDR2 SVGIG (reference sequence). With V trimmed by 2 bases and J by 5 bases, 8 bases remained unmatched. CDR3 coding DNA: TGTGCCTGGAGTCCTGGGACAGGGGTGAGGACTGAAGCTTTCTTT. Protein product: CAWSPGTGVRTEAFF.

The chain carries TRBV7-2 and TRBJ2-3; no firm D call. This CDR3 contains 15 residues. V gave up 5 bases and J gave up 2 bases, with 14 bases separating them. Germline CDR1 and CDR2: SGHTA and FQGNSA. This CDR3 reads CASSPVAAYTDTQYF. CDR3 DNA sequence: TGTGCCAGCAGCCCAGTGGCGGCGTACACAGATACGCAGTATTTT.

The rearrangement links TRBV5-4 to TRBJ2-7; 11 bases map to TRBD2. This CDR3 is 14 amino acids long. Germline V CDR1 and CDR2: SGHNT, YYREEE (reference sequence). V lost 4 bases, J lost 2 bases, and 2 bases stayed unmatched. Here the CDR3 reads CASSRSGGAYEQYF. The CDR3 region has the DNA TGTGCCAGCAGCCGTAGCGGGGGGGCCTACGAGCAGTACTTC.

The V and J genes are TRBV4-3 and TRBJ1-2; D remains unclear. This CDR3 is built from 15 residues. Trimming stripped 0 bases from V and 4 bases from J, with 12 bases between. Germline-derived CDR1 and CDR2 are LGHNA and YSLEER. CDR3 in amino acids: CASSQDLRGVYGYTF. CDR3 DNA: TGCGCCAGCAGCCAAGATCTCCGGGGTGTCTATGGCTACACCTTC.

The chain has TRBV6-1 and TRBJ2-7, with TRBD2 as a possible D gene (5 bases). The V gene's germline CDR1 is MNHNS and CDR2 SASEGT. This CDR3 contains 13 residues. V was cut by 8 bases and J by 7 bases, with 18 bases left in between. CDR3 loop: CASGSPLIGEQYF. The CDR3 bases are TGTGCCAGCGGGAGCCCTCTGATTGGAGAGCAGTACTTC.